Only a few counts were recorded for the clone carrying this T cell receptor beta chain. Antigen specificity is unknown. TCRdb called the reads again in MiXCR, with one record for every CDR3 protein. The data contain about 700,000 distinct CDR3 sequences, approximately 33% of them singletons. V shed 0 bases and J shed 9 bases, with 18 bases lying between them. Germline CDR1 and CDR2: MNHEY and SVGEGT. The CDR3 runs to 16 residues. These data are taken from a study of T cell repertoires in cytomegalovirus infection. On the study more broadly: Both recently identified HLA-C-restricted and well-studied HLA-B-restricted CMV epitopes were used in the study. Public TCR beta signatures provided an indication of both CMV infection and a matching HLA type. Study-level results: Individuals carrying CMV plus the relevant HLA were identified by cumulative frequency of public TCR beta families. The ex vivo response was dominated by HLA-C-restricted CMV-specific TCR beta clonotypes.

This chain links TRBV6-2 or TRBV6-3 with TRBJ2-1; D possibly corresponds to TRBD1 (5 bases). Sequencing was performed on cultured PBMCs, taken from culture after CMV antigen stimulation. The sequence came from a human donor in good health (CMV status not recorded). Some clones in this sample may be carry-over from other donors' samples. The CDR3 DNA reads TGTGCCAGCAGTTACTCGTATACAGGCTTACCCGGTGAGCAGTTCTTC. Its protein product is CASSYSYTGLPGEQFF.